The 22 T cell receptor beta chains in this list originate from one sample, sequenced in a study of blood T cells in healthy people across ages. The authors ran a second PCR of roughly 7 to 11 cycles using a sample-barcoded 5' primer and a J-beta primer mix. TCRdb reprocessed the 5' RACE reads via MiXCR and lists one record per CDR3 protein. The sample records 700,000 or so distinct CDR3 sequences, approximately 40% being singletons. The sequencing input was blood. The receptors were sampled from a man aged 80 or over in good health.

V usage is TRBV7-2 and J usage is TRBJ2-3; tentative D call: TRBD1 (5 bases). Germline CDR1 SGHTA, CDR2 FQGNSA. The CDR3 spans 14 residues. The germline V and J ends were trimmed by 5 bases and 4 bases, with 13 bases remaining between them. In nucleotides, the CDR3 is TGTGCCAGCAGCCTCACAGGCCGTCCAGATACGCAGTATTTT. This gives the protein CASSLTGRPDTQYF.

In the case of this clonotype: Germline is not matched at one junction end, which may reflect a read error. The J gene is TRBJ2-1, the V gene TRBV9, with D hard to call. CDR3 length equals 14 residues. From germline, CDR1 is SGDLS and CDR2 YYNGEE. CDR3 DNA sequence: TGTACCAGCAGCGTAGTTAGTAGCCCCAATGAGCAGTTCTTC. The encoded protein is CTSSVVSSPNEQFF.

This sequence joins TRBV29-1 and TRBJ2-3; perhaps TRBD2 as D (5 bases). Germline CDR1 is SQVTM and CDR2 is ANQGSEA. Trimming cost V 6 bases and J 4 bases, with 20 bases left between them. This CDR3 region has 15 residues. The CDR3 DNA reads as TGCAGCGTCCACTCGAGAGGGATTAGCGCAGATACGCAGTATTTT. Protein product: CSVHSRGISADTQYF.

The chain carries TRBV28 and TRBJ1-2; no clear D. Looked up from germline, CDR1 is MDHEN and CDR2 is SYDVKM. This CDR3 is 14 amino acids long. Trimming shortened V by 7 bases and J by 7 bases, and 19 bases separated the two germline ends. The CDR3 DNA sequence: TGTGCCAGCAACCTGGGTGGAGGGATCTTTGGCTACACCTTC. Residues: CASNLGGGIFGYTF.

The chain combines TRBV3-1 with TRBJ1-1; D remains unclear. This CDR3 has 12 residues. V was trimmed by 1 base and J by 11 bases, leaving 11 bases between them. Germline V gives CDR1 LGHDT, CDR2 YNNKEL (reference sequence). The CDR3 DNA sequence: TGTGCCAGCAGCCAAGGAGCGCGAGTCGCTTTCTTT. Translation: CASSQGARVAFF.

V and J are TRBV11-2 and TRBJ2-5, with 7 bases fitting TRBD2. The trim removed 1 base at V and 0 bases at J, leaving 2 bases unmatched. This CDR3 has 15 residues. Germline V gene sequence: CDR1 SGHAT, CDR2 FQNNGV. The CDR3 reads CASSLVRGYQETQYF. CDR3 DNA sequence: TGTGCCAGCAGCTTAGTGCGGGGGTACCAAGAGACCCAGTACTTC.

The DNA of the CDR3 is TGTGCCAGCAGTCCAGTGACTAGGGGCCCCCAAGAGACCCAGTACTTC. It codes for CASSPVTRGPQETQYF. V usage is TRBV27 and J usage is TRBJ2-5; D is possibly TRBD2 (6 bases). From germline, CDR1 is MNHEY and CDR2 SMNVEV (reference sequence). V was cut by 5 bases and J by 1 base, with 17 bases left in between. This CDR3 has 16 residues.

The chain joins TRBV20-1 to TRBJ1-4; 9 nucleotides match TRBD1. There are 16 residues in the CDR3. CDR1 and CDR2 (germline): DFQATT, SNEGSKA (reference sequence). V dropped 3 bases and J dropped 4; count of bases not matched to a gene: 9. CDR3 in DNA: TGCAGTGCTAGCCTAACGGGGACAGGGCGTAATGAAAAACTGTTTTTT. Its protein is CSASLTGTGRNEKLFF.

This clonotype occurred a few times. The CDR3 DNA reads TGTGCCAGCAGCCACGGCGGGCTAGCGGGGCGTGAAGAGACCCAGTACTTC. This encodes CASSHGGLAGREETQYF. The V and J genes are TRBV7-9 and TRBJ2-5, with 9 bases that match TRBD2. J gave up 3 bases and V 5 bases, and 13 bases lay outside the gene matches. This CDR3 has 17 amino acids. The germline gives CDR1 SEHNR, CDR2 FQNEAQ (reference sequence).

This clonotype occurred many times. This CDR3 is CASRNRQGATDTQYF. Written as DNA, the CDR3 is TGTGCCAGCAGGAACCGACAGGGGGCCACAGATACGCAGTATTTT. The V and J genes are TRBV6-6 and TRBJ2-3; 10 nucleotides align to TRBD1. Per the germline V gene, CDR1 is MNHNY and CDR2 is SVGAGI (reference sequence). The CDR3 sequence is 15 residues long. J lost 2 bases, V lost 6 bases, and 5 bases had no gene match.

The chain links TRBV9 to TRBJ2-4, with D perhaps matching TRBD1 or TRBD2 (5 bases each). This CDR3 comprises 16 residues. Trimming removed 0 bases from V and 4 bases from J, with 14 bases in between. The germline V gene encodes CDR1 SGDLS and CDR2 YYNGEE. As DNA, the CDR3 is TGTGCCAGCAGCGTAGCGGGGACCGCCCCAAAAAACATTCAGTACTTC. Translated: CASSVAGTAPKNIQYF.

The CDR3 spells CATSRNRGDGYTF. The CDR3 DNA sequence: TGTGCCACCAGCAGAAACAGGGGAGATGGCTACACCTTC. The V and J genes are TRBV15 and TRBJ1-2, with TRBD1 matching over 7 bases. Germline V CDR1 and CDR2: LNHNV, YYDKDF (reference sequence). The CDR3 consists of 13 residues. With V trimmed by 2 bases and J by 6 bases, 3 bases remained unmatched.

The V call is TRBV29-1, the J call TRBJ1-2; 9 positions match TRBD1. V lost 8 bases, J lost 8 bases, and 6 bases stayed unmatched. This CDR3 has 11 residues. Germline V gene sequence: CDR1 SQVTM, CDR2 ANQGSEA. This CDR3 reads CSMGQGFGYTF. The CDR3 DNA reads TGCAGCATGGGACAGGGCTTCGGCTACACCTTC. The full variable domain, in which reference TRBV29-1 and TRBJ1-2 provide the parts outside the CDR3, is SAVISQKPSRDICQRGTSLTIQCQVDSQVTMMFWYRQQPGQSLTLIATANQGSEATYESGFVIDKFPISRPNLTFSTLTVSNMSPEDSSIYLCSMGQGFGYTFGSGTRLTVV.

Written as DNA, the CDR3 is TGTGCCAGCAGCTTAGTAGACACAGATACGCAGTATTTT. Its protein is CASSLVDTDTQYF. The V and J genes are TRBV11-2 and TRBJ2-3; D is unclear. This CDR3 has 13 amino acids. Looked up from germline, CDR1 is SGHAT and CDR2 is FQNNGV. V lost 1 base, J lost 2 bases, and 4 bases lay in between.

In DNA, the CDR3 is TGTGCCAGCAGCTTATTTCTTCGGTCTGGGGGTGGTAATCAGCCCCAGCATTTT. It codes for CASSLFLRSGGGNQPQHF. The chain uses TRBV7-8 and TRBJ1-5, with D perhaps TRBD1 (5 bases). The CDR3 sequence is 18 residues long. CDR1 SGHVS and CDR2 FQNEAQ come from the germline V gene. Trimming left V 2 bases short and J 4 bases short, with 21 bases between.

This clonotype turned up a few times. This chain uses TRBV11-2 with TRBJ1-2; D unclear. The CDR3 has 15 amino acids. The V and J ends lost 0 bases and 4 bases respectively, with 12 bases between them. Germline CDR1 SGHAT, CDR2 FQNNGV. In nucleotides, the CDR3 is TGTGCCAGCAGCTTAGAGGCCGGCACCAGCTATGGCTACACCTTC. This encodes CASSLEAGTSYGYTF.

J is TRBJ2-1 and V is TRBV6-6; a weak D match, TRBD2 (7 bases). This CDR3 is built from 17 residues. Germline V gives CDR1 MNHNY, CDR2 SVGAGI (reference sequence). Trimming took off 4 bases at V and 5 bases at J, with 21 bases between the two ends. The DNA for the CDR3 is TGTGCCAGCAGTTCCGTTACAGGGAGGGCTTTAAACAATGAGCAGTTCTTC. It translates to CASSSVTGRALNNEQFF.

About this clonotype: Being one base from a much bigger clone, this may be a read error. For the CDR3, the DNA is TGCGCCAGCAGCTTAGGACAGGGGGGGTCTAATGAAAAACCGTTTTTT. Translating gives CASSLGQGGSNEKPFF. The V call is TRBV5-1, the J call TRBJ1-4; 10 bases match TRBD1. Germline loops: CDR1 SGHRS, CDR2 YFSETQ. The length of the CDR3 is 16 residues.

In this sample, this clonotype turned up a few times. The CDR3 spells CASSFGTSGGDTQYF. The CDR3 DNA reads as TGTGCCAGCAGCTTCGGGACTAGCGGGGGTGATACGCAGTATTTT. The chain recombines TRBV5-4 with TRBJ2-3; 14 nucleotides match TRBD2. This CDR3 is 15 amino acids long. Per the germline V gene, CDR1 is SGHNT and CDR2 is YYREEE (reference sequence). V lost 2 bases and J lost 6; bases outside the gene matches: 2.

A few counts support this clonotype. The V gene is TRBV7-2, the J gene TRBJ2-3, with D possibly TRBD1 on 7 matching bases. Looked up from germline, CDR1 is SGHTA and CDR2 is FQGNSA. V gave up 7 bases and J gave up 1 base, with 12 bases separating them. The CDR3 runs 14 residues. CDR3: CASTRGARTDTQYF. CDR3 in DNA: TGTGCCAGCACCAGGGGGGCCCGCACAGATACGCAGTATTTT. Full variable domain (outside the CDR3, taken from reference TRBV7-2 and TRBJ2-3): GAGVSQSPSNKVTEKGKDVELRCDPISGHTALYWYRQSLGQGLEFLIYFQGNSAPDKSGLPSDRFSAERTGGSVSTLTIQRTQQEDSAVYLCASTRGARTDTQYFGPGTRLTVL.

To note about this clonotype: The junction shows a germline mismatch at one end, possibly a read error. CDR3 nucleotides: TGTGCCAGCAGTTATTCCGGGACTAGCGGAGTCCCTTCCGAGCAGTACTTC. Residues: CASSYSGTSGVPSEQYF. The rearrangement uses TRBV10-3 and TRBJ2-4; 11 bases line up with TRBD2. The DNA end is more similar to TRBJ2-7, so the J call may be wrong. Per germline, CDR1 ENHRY and CDR2 SYGVKD. The CDR3 runs to 17 residues.

The V call is TRBV4-3, the J call TRBJ2-1; 8 bases are shared with TRBD2. V dropped 1 base and J dropped 14; count of bases not matched to a gene: 4. The length of the CDR3 is 12 residues. From germline, CDR1 is LGHNA and CDR2 YSLEER. CDR3 region: CASSQATGGKFF. The DNA of the CDR3 is TGCGCCAGCAGCCAAGCTACGGGAGGGAAGTTCTTC.